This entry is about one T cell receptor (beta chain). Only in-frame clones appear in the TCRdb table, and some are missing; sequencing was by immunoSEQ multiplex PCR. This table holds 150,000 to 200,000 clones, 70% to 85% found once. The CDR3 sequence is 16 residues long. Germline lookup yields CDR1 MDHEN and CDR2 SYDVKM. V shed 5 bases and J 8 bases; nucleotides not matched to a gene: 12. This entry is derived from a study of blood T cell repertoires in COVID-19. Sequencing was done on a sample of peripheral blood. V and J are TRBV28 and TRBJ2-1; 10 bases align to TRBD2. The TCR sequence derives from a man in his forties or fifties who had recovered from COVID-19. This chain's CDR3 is CASSLSSGRVYHEQFF. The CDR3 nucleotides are TGTGCCAGCAGTCTCTCGAGCGGGAGGGTTTACCATGAGCAGTTCTTC.